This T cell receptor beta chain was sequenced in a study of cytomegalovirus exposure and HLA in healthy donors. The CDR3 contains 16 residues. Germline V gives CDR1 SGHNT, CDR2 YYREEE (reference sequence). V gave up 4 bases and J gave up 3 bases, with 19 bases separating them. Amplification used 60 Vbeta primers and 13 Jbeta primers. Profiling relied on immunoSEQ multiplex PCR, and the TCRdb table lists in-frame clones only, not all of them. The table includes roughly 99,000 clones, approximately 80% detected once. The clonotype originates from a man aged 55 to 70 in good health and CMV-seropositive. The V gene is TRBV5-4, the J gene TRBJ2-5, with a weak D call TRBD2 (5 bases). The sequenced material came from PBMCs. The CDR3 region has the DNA TGTGCCAGCAGCCCACCCGCACTAGGATCTAAAGAGACCCAGTACTTC. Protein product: CASSPPALGSKETQYF.